This T cell receptor (beta chain) was sequenced during a study of T cells after yellow fever vaccination. Study conclusions and caveats: Post-booster samples contained most primary-vaccination clones (more than 95% CD4, about 85% CD8). The secondary response was weaker but peaked faster, day 5 versus 15.

5'RACE template switching produced TCR cDNA carrying a universal primer site and UMIs. TCRdb redid the calling of the 5' RACE reads with MiXCR, one entry per CDR3 protein. In the table there are 360,000 or so distinct CDR3 sequences, 11% of which are singletons. Germline V gene sequence: CDR1 SGHRS, CDR2 YFSETQ. CDR3 length: 15 residues. Trimming removed 4 bases from V and 5 bases from J, with 18 bases in between. This clonotype was detected many times. Its antigen is currently unknown. The chain joins TRBV5-1 to TRBJ1-1, with D possibly being TRBD1 (6 bases). Sequencing used PBMCs, obtained on the day of the first yellow fever vaccination. The TCR sequence derives from a man in his late teens or twenties who received the YFV17D yellow fever vaccine. The CDR3 coding sequence is TGCGCCAGCAGCCGGGAGGGGCAGGGGAGGACTGAAGCTTTCTTT. This encodes CASSREGQGRTEAFF.